The 24 T cell receptor beta chains reported below all come from one sample, sequenced in a study of T cells in Graves' hyperthyroidism and ophthalmopathy. The CDR3 regions of TCR beta were amplified from RNA transcripts. During a first-round RT-PCR of the TCR CDR3, the HTBI primer set was used. MiXCR, run by TCRdb on the multiplex PCR reads, gives a single entry per CDR3 protein. The sample lists 300,000 to 350,000 distinct CDR3 sequences, 18% seen once, with approximately 54% in the top ten. Specimen: blood. The receptor set was obtained from a woman in her fifties or sixties with Graves' hyperthyroidism.

The CDR3: CASSENYGNEQFF. CDR3 coding DNA: TGTGCCAGCAGTGAAAATTATGGTAATGAGCAGTTCTTC. The chain carries TRBV2 and TRBJ2-1; no firm D call. The CDR3 spans 13 residues. V lost 2 bases and J lost 7, with 9 bases in between. Per the germline V gene, CDR1 is SNHLY and CDR2 is FYNNEI.

The chain's CDR3 is CASRLGWTEAFF. CDR3 nucleotides: TGTGCCAGCCGGTTGGGGTGGACTGAAGCTTTCTTT. The gene calls are TRBV6-1 and TRBJ1-1; D ambiguous. CDR1 and CDR2 (germline): MNHNS, SASEGT. Trimming took 8 bases from V and 5 from J, leaving 12 bases between them. The CDR3 length is 12 residues.

This clonotype was counted at least ten times. CDR3 protein: CASSLGQSNTEAFF. CDR3 sequence (DNA): TGTGCCAGCAGCTTAGGGCAGAGCAACACTGAAGCTTTCTTT. The rearrangement joins TRBV7-9 to TRBJ1-1; D gene ambiguous. The CDR3 has 14 residues. The V end lost 1 base, the J end lost 2 bases, and 8 bases lay between the germline ends. In germline, CDR1 is SEHNR, CDR2 FQNEAQ (reference sequence).

This clonotype was seen only a few times. This chain uses TRBV20-1 with TRBJ1-2; D perhaps matches TRBD1 (5 bases). Germline V gene lookup returns CDR1 DFQATT and CDR2 SNEGSKA (reference sequence). V lost 3 bases and J lost 5, with 25 bases in between. This CDR3 has 17 amino acids. CDR3 DNA sequence: TGCAGTGCTAGGGGTTCGGGGGTAACACCTCAACGATATGGCTACACCTTC. It yields the protein CSARGSGVTPQRYGYTF.

This clonotype was observed a few times. The V and J genes are TRBV4-1 and TRBJ2-7; 8 bases agree with TRBD2. Germline V lookup: CDR1 MGHRA, CDR2 YSYEKL. This CDR3 contains 14 residues. With V trimmed by 1 base and J by 4 bases, 3 bases remained unmatched. The CDR3 DNA reads as TGCGCCAGCAGCCAAGCCGGGAGGGGTTACGAGCAGTACTTC. Encoded protein: CASSQAGRGYEQYF.

Note on this clonotype: The junction does not match germline at one end; this may be a read error. This chain links TRBV12-3 or TRBV12-4 with TRBJ1-4, with no clear D. This CDR3 comprises 13 residues. CDR3 sequence: CAGSFMGNEKLFF. CDR3 DNA sequence: TGTGCCGGCAGTTTCATGGGTAATGAAAAACTGTTTTTT.

In its sample, this clonotype was seen once. A clone one base away is much larger, so this may be a read error. The V and J genes are TRBV27 and TRBJ2-7, with 9 nucleotides matching TRBD2. The germline CDR1 and CDR2 sequences are MNHEY and SMNVEV (reference sequence). The CDR3 sequence is 15 residues long. CDR3 DNA sequence: TGTGCCAGCAGTTCCATAGCGGGAGCTACCTACGAGCAGTGCTTC. It yields the protein CASSSIAGATYEQCF.

This clonotype was counted at least ten times. V gene TRBV3-1 combines with J gene TRBJ1-1, with D hard to call. Trimming pared 0 bases from V and 3 bases from J, leaving 5 bases between. The germline CDR1 and CDR2 sequences are LGHDT and YNNKEL (reference sequence). The CDR3 length is 13 residues. The CDR3 loop reads CASSQDWDTEAFF. Here the CDR3 DNA reads TGTGCCAGCAGCCAAGATTGGGACACTGAAGCTTTCTTT. The full variable domain, with the rest looked up from reference TRBV3-1 and TRBJ1-1, is DTAVSQTPKYLVTQMGNDKSIKCEQNLGHDTMYWYKQDSKKFLKIMFSYNNKELIINETVPNRFSPKSPDKAHLNLHINSLELGDSAVYFCASSQDWDTEAFFGQGTRLTVV.

Ten or more counts support this clonotype. V is TRBV7-2 and J is TRBJ2-5, with 7 bases matching TRBD1. The germline gives CDR1 SGHTA, CDR2 FQGNSA. V shed 8 bases and J 7 bases; nucleotides not matched to a gene: 4. The CDR3 covers 11 residues. The CDR3 nucleotides read TGTGCCAGCCGACAGGGAGTGACCCAGTACTTC. Its protein product is CASRQGVTQYF.

Notes on this clonotype: Possible read error: a much larger clone is one base away. The conserved phenylalanine or tryptophan is not found at the CDR3 terminus, so this likely reflects a read error. V usage is TRBV7-2 and J usage is TRBJ2-7; 7 nucleotides line up with TRBD1. CDR3 length equals 14 residues. Germline values: CDR1 SGHTA, CDR2 FQGNSA. V dropped 5 bases and J dropped 6; count of bases not matched to a gene: 10. This CDR3 reads CASSRRTGPGEQYL. The CDR3 DNA is TGTGCCAGCAGCAGAAGGACAGGTCCCGGCGAGCAGTACTTG.

This chain connects TRBV2 to TRBJ2-6; TRBD1 is a possible D gene (6 bases). Germline loops: CDR1 SNHLY, CDR2 FYNNEI. V was cut by 5 bases and J by 4 bases, with 15 bases left in between. CDR3 size: 16 residues. The CDR3 sequence: CASSNNRVYGANVLTF. CDR3 bases: TGTGCCAGCAGTAACAACAGGGTTTACGGGGCCAACGTCCTGACTTTC. Full variable domain (remainder filled in from reference TRBV2 and TRBJ2-6): EPEVTQTPSHQVTQMGQEVILRCVPISNHLYFYWYRQILGQKVEFLVSFYNNEISEKSEIFDDQFSVERPDGSNFTLKIRSTKLEDSAMYFCASSNNRVYGANVLTFGAGSRLTVL.

The V call is TRBV24-1, the J call TRBJ1-6; D gene uncertain. CDR1 is KGHDR, CDR2 SFDVKD, per germline. This CDR3 spans 13 amino acids. Trimming pared 9 bases from V and 6 bases from J, leaving 11 bases between. Here the CDR3 reads CATRAKFNSPLHF. In DNA, the CDR3 is TGTGCCACCCGGGCCAAATTTAATTCACCCCTCCACTTT.

The CDR3 nucleotides read TGTGCCAGCAGGGGGCCTAGCAATCAGCCCCAGCATTTT. This translates into CASRGPSNQPQHF. The chain has TRBV2 and TRBJ1-5; maybe TRBD1 (5 bases). Germline V gives CDR1 SNHLY, CDR2 FYNNEI. The germline V and J ends were trimmed by 6 bases and 0 bases, with 6 bases remaining between them. This CDR3 is 13 amino acids long.

This clonotype appeared a few times. The chain employs TRBV19 and TRBJ2-2; D perhaps matches TRBD2 (5 bases). This CDR3 is 14 amino acids long. With 3 bases removed from V and 4 bases from J, the gap between germline ends came to 9 bases. CDR1 is LNHDA, CDR2 SQIVND, per germline (reference sequence). For the CDR3, the DNA is TGTGCCAGTAGTATTACAGCGGTCACCGGGGAGCTGTTTTTT. The encoded protein is CASSITAVTGELFF.

The chain combines TRBV20-1 with TRBJ2-2, with D unclear. This CDR3 is built from 14 residues. V lost 4 bases and J lost 4, with 13 bases in between. Germline values: CDR1 DFQATT, CDR2 SNEGSKA (reference sequence). CDR3 nucleotide sequence: TGCAGTGCTACCTGGGGAAGAGGCACCGGGGAGCTGTTTTTT. It encodes CSATWGRGTGELFF.

The gene calls are TRBV4-1 and TRBJ1-2; D gene ambiguous. The CDR3 length is 15 residues. V lost 1 base to trimming and J lost 1 base, with 10 bases between them. Germline CDR1 MGHRA, CDR2 YSYEKL. The CDR3, as DNA: TGCGCCAGCAGCCAAGCAATGGCGGATAACTATGGCTACACCTTC. Translating it yields CASSQAMADNYGYTF.

CDR3 coding DNA: TGTGCCAGCAGTTCCCCAAGTCGGGGATCAAAAGAGACCCAGTACTTC. Its translation is CASSSPSRGSKETQYF. The rearrangement uses TRBV27 and TRBJ2-5; D might be TRBD2 (5 bases). Trimming removed 4 bases at V and 3 bases at J, with 18 bases between. The CDR3 spans 16 residues. Germline CDR1 and CDR2: MNHEY and SMNVEV (reference sequence).

The rearrangement uses TRBV5-8 and TRBJ1-5, with a weak D call TRBD1 (5 bases). This CDR3 is 15 amino acids long. V was cut by 4 bases and J by 3 bases, with 14 bases left in between. The germline V gene has CDR1 SGHTS and CDR2 YDEGEE. The chain's CDR3 is CASSPTRQLNQPQHF. In DNA, the CDR3 is TGTGCCAGCAGCCCAACTCGACAGCTCAATCAGCCCCAGCATTTT.

The V call is TRBV20-1, the J call TRBJ2-3; no firm D call. From germline, CDR1 is DFQATT and CDR2 SNEGSKA (reference sequence). Trimming stripped 2 bases from V and 4 bases from J, with 4 bases between. The CDR3 length is 11 residues. The CDR3 sequence: CSARIADTQYF. CDR3 coding DNA: TGCAGTGCTAGAATAGCAGATACGCAGTATTTT.

This clonotype has ten or more counts. The chain is built from TRBV2 and TRBJ1-1; D unclear. Germline CDR1 is SNHLY and CDR2 is FYNNEI. The V gene lost 5 bases and the J gene lost 6 bases, with 13 bases spanning the gap. The CDR3 extends over 13 amino acids. In DNA form, the CDR3 reads TGTGCCAGCAGTTTGACAATTATGTCTGAAGCTTTCTTT. This encodes CASSLTIMSEAFF.

The V call is TRBV4-1, the J call TRBJ1-2; the match to TRBD1 covers 7 bases. The CDR3 sequence is 15 residues long. The ends lost 0 bases at V and 4 bases at J; junction bases unmatched: 5. Per the germline V gene, CDR1 is MGHRA and CDR2 is YSYEKL. The CDR3 is CASSQDQTGFYGYTF. Written as DNA, the CDR3 is TGCGCCAGCAGCCAAGACCAGACAGGGTTCTATGGCTACACCTTC.

The V and J genes are TRBV6-1 and TRBJ1-2, with 8 bases aligning to TRBD1. V shed 5 bases and J 8 bases; nucleotides not matched to a gene: 10. The CDR3 is made up of 14 amino acids. Germline lookup yields CDR1 MNHNS and CDR2 SASEGT. The CDR3 loop reads CASSPRQGTEGYTF. CDR3 in DNA: TGTGCCAGCAGTCCTCGACAGGGGACGGAAGGCTACACCTTC.

This chain uses TRBV6-4 with TRBJ2-7; 8 bases fit TRBD1. The CDR3 is 20 amino acids. Trimming took 0 bases from V and 2 from J; bases not matched to a gene: 18. Germline values: CDR1 MRHNA, CDR2 SNTAGT. CDR3 residues: CASSDSIAGQDSPEPYEQYV. CDR3 nucleotides: TGTGCCAGCAGTGACTCGATTGCGGGACAGGATAGTCCTGAGCCCTACGAGCAGTACGTC.

The chain uses TRBV29-1 and TRBJ1-4; D is ambiguous. Germline CDR1 reads SQVTM; CDR2 reads ANQGSEA. This CDR3 region has 14 residues. With 4 bases removed from V and 4 bases from J, the gap between germline ends came to 13 bases. CDR3 loop: CSVGDPGFNEKLFF. In nucleotides, the CDR3 is TGCAGCGTTGGAGACCCGGGCTTTAATGAAAAACTGTTTTTT.